The 15 T cell receptor beta chains below were found in one sample sequenced in a study of shared clonotypes between healthy human individuals (dated by TCRdb to the early 2020s). CD8 naive samples were obtained by positive selection for CCR7 among CD45RO-negative cells, yielding a CD45RA+CCR7+ population from which TemRA cells were excluded. The library was built by means of the immunoSEQ multiplex PCR assay. The table comes from immuneACCESS by way of TCRdb, which keeps in-frame sequences with V and J called. Part of the clones is missing from these tables; in studies checked, under half for an unresolved V gene and the rest for unknown reasons. This sample lists 1.5 million to 2.5 million clones; approximately 95% were detected once. 1.2% of the sample is held by the ten biggest clonotypes. The sequencing sample was made of naive CD8+ T cells sorted from blood. Interpreted using the paper, the cell subset or site label stands for: CD45RA+CCR7+. The receptors stem from a man between 18 and 29 years old in good health.

The chain is built from TRBV4-3 and TRBJ2-1; 8 positions agree with TRBD2. This CDR3 comprises 17 residues. V shed 0 bases, J shed 4 bases, and the junction held 8 bases outside the gene matches. Germline V gives CDR1 LGHNA, CDR2 YSLEER. As DNA, the CDR3 is TGCGCCAGCAGCCAAGAGGTTCCGGGAGGGGAATACAATGAGCAGTTCTTC. This sequence encodes CASSQEVPGGEYNEQFF.

This sequence joins TRBV30 and TRBJ2-3; D might be TRBD1 (6 bases). Trimming removed 0 bases at V and 6 bases at J, with 13 bases between. The CDR3 totals 14 residues. In germline, CDR1 is GTSNPN, CDR2 SVGIG (reference sequence). The CDR3 region is CAWSVQQGVDTQYF. The DNA for the CDR3 is TGTGCCTGGAGTGTACAACAGGGTGTGGATACGCAGTATTTT.

The chain employs TRBV5-1 and TRBJ2-5; perhaps TRBD1 as D (6 bases). Germline CDR1 and CDR2: SGHRS and YFSETQ. The V and J ends lost 7 bases and 3 bases respectively, with 19 bases between them. The CDR3 is 15 amino acids. The CDR3 DNA reads as TGCGCCAGCTCGACCGGGACACTTAGGGAAGAGACCCAGTACTTC. Translation: CASSTGTLREETQYF.

Concerning this clone: One end of the junction varies from germline; a read error may be responsible. V is TRBV30 and J is TRBJ2-3; TRBD1 is a possible D gene (6 bases). This CDR3 has 13 amino acids. The germline V gene has CDR1 GTSNPN and CDR2 SVGIG (reference sequence). CDR3 loop: CAWILDSKDTQYF. As DNA, the CDR3 is TGTGCCTGGATTCTGGACAGCAAAGATACGCAGTATTTT.

The chain employs TRBV7-8 and TRBJ2-2, with D possibly being TRBD2 (6 bases). Trimming took 1 base from V and 6 from J, leaving 15 bases between them. There are 16 residues in the CDR3. Germline CDR1 SGHVS, CDR2 FQNEAQ. CDR3 in amino acids: CASSLVAGTRSGELFF. CDR3 bases: TGTGCCAGCAGCTTAGTGGCGGGGACCAGGTCCGGGGAGCTGTTTTTT. The full variable domain, rest sourced from reference TRBV7-8 and TRBJ2-2, is GAGVSQSPRYKVAKRGQDVALRCDPISGHVSLFWYQQALGQGPEFLTYFQNEAQLDKSGLPSDRFFAERPEGSVSTLKIQRTQQEDSAVYLCASSLVAGTRSGELFFGEGSRLTVL.

This clone has only one observation. The chain has TRBV9 and TRBJ2-1, with 11 bases that match TRBD2. V shed 3 bases and J 0 bases; nucleotides not matched to a gene: 14. CDR3 size: 20 residues. Germline V gene sequence: CDR1 SGDLS, CDR2 YYNGEE. This CDR3 reads CASSGLTPGLADRSYNEQFF. The CDR3 bases are TGTGCCAGCAGCGGACTCACCCCGGGACTAGCGGACCGCTCCTACAATGAGCAGTTCTTC.

This sequence joins TRBV28 and TRBJ2-5; D gene unclear. There are 14 residues in the CDR3. Germline CDR1 MDHEN, CDR2 SYDVKM. V lost 3 bases, J lost 1 base, and 9 bases lay in between. The CDR3 DNA reads as TGTGCCAGCAGTTTGGGGAACAGCCAAGAGACCCAGTACTTC. It translates to CASSLGNSQETQYF.

This chain connects TRBV30 to TRBJ2-3; TRBD1 matches at 9 bases. Germline-derived CDR1 and CDR2 are GTSNPN and SVGIG (reference sequence). This CDR3 region has 14 residues. V was clipped by 5 bases and J by 3 bases; unmatched bases: 6. For the CDR3, the DNA is TGTGCCTGGGGGACAGGGATTGTAACAGATACGCAGTATTTT. It is translated as CAWGTGIVTDTQYF.

The chain recombines TRBV27 with TRBJ2-7, with TRBD1 as a possible D gene (6 bases). V was cut by 5 bases and J by 0 bases, with 11 bases left in between. Germline V gene sequence: CDR1 MNHEY, CDR2 SMNVEV (reference sequence). This CDR3 has 14 residues. CDR3 sequence reads: CASSPWTASYEQYF. CDR3 in DNA: TGTGCCAGCAGTCCTTGGACAGCCTCCTACGAGCAGTACTTC.

The chain joins TRBV5-1 to TRBJ2-1; 7 bases line up with TRBD1. This CDR3 region has 14 residues. Germline values: CDR1 SGHRS, CDR2 YFSETQ. J gave up 7 bases and V 4 bases, and 8 bases lay outside the gene matches. CDR3 nucleotides: TGCGCCAGCAGCCCGACAGGGTATGAGAATGAGCAGTTCTTC. Translation gives CASSPTGYENEQFF.

The chain is built from TRBV6-1 and TRBJ2-3; no clear D gene. Trimming removed 2 bases from V and 5 bases from J, with 11 bases in between. The V gene's germline CDR1 is MNHNS and CDR2 SASEGT. CDR3 length equals 14 residues. CDR3 amino acids: CASSETILEDTQYF. CDR3 DNA sequence: TGTGCCAGCAGTGAAACGATCTTGGAAGATACGCAGTATTTT.

As regards this clone: This sample includes further DNA sequences coding for the same CDR3. The gene calls are TRBV6-6 and TRBJ2-7, with D unresolved. CDR1 is MNHNY, CDR2 SVGAGI, per germline (reference sequence). The CDR3 runs to 13 residues. The V and J ends lost 2 bases and 0 bases respectively, with 5 bases between them. CDR3 DNA sequence: TGTGCCAGCAGTTACCCAAGCTCCTACGAGCAGTACTTC. Its protein product is CASSYPSSYEQYF.

The J gene is TRBJ2-7, the V gene TRBV7-9; 9 nucleotides agree with TRBD1. V shed 5 bases and J 5 bases; nucleotides not matched to a gene: 10. CDR3 length: 15 residues. Germline CDR1 reads SEHNR; CDR2 reads FQNEAQ (reference sequence). CDR3 protein: CASSQTGGEINEQYF. The CDR3, as DNA: TGTGCCAGCAGCCAAACAGGGGGCGAAATAAACGAGCAGTACTTC.

This chain uses TRBV18 with TRBJ2-2; D gene unclear. The CDR3 extends over 12 amino acids. V was trimmed by 6 bases and J by 7 bases, leaving 9 bases between them. Germline loops: CDR1 KGHSH, CDR2 LQKENI. CDR3 protein: CASSDAVGELFF. The CDR3, as DNA: TGTGCCAGCTCGGACGCAGTCGGGGAGCTGTTTTTT.

Turning to this clone: This same CDR3 is encoded by further DNA sequences in the sample. This chain links TRBV9 with TRBJ1-1; D is unclear. CDR3 length equals 13 residues. Deletions cut 0 bases from V and 5 bases from J, with 8 bases between. Germline loops: CDR1 SGDLS, CDR2 YYNGEE. CDR3 in DNA: TGTGCCAGCAGCGTAGGAGGGTCTACTGAAGCTTTCTTT. This encodes CASSVGGSTEAFF. Full variable domain (outside the CDR3, taken from reference TRBV9 and TRBJ1-1): DSGVTQTPKHLITATGQRVTLRCSPRSGDLSVYWYQQSLDQGLQFLIQYYNGEERAKGNILERFSAQQFPDLHSELNLSSLELGDSALYFCASSVGGSTEAFFGQGTRLTVV.